The subject of this entry is one T cell receptor (beta chain). The source of the sample is a study of blood T cell repertoires in COVID-19. The ends were cut back, 4 bases at V and 4 bases at J, with 5 bases in the middle. There are 11 residues in the CDR3. Germline CDR1 is MDHEN and CDR2 is SYDVKM. Using immunoSEQ multiplex PCR, the repertoire was profiled, and TCRdb retains in-frame clones only, with some absent. The sample includes approximately 150,000 clones, approximately 88% of them seen just once. The V and J genes are TRBV28 and TRBJ2-7; D uncertain. The sample was peripheral blood. The origin of this receptor is a man aged 55 to 70 with active or convalescent COVID-19. CDR3 sequence: CASSSIYEQYF. As DNA, the CDR3 is TGTGCCAGCAGTTCAATTTACGAGCAGTACTTC.